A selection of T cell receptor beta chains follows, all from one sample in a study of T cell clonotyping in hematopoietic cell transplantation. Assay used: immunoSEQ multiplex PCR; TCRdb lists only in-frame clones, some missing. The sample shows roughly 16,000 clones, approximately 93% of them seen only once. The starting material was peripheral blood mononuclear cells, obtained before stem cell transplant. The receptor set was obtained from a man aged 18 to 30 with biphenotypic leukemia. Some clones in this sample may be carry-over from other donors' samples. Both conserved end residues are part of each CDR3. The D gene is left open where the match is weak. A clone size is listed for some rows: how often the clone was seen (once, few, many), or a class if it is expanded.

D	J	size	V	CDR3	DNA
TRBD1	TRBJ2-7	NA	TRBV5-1	CASSAGQGGEQYF	TGCGCCAGCAGCGCCGGACAGGGAGGCGAGCAGTACTTC
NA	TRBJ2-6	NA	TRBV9	CASSVGAGSSGANVLTF	TGTGCCAGCAGCGTTGGGGCAGGGAGCTCTGGGGCCAACGTCCTGACTTTC
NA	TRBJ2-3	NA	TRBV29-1	CSVEGSGYTDTQYF	TGCAGCGTTGAAGGTAGCGGCTACACAGATACGCAGTATTTT
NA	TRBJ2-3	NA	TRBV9	CASSQDMDTQYF	TGTGCCAGCAGCCAAGATATGGATACGCAGTATTTT
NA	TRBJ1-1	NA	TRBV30	CARTEDMNTEAFF	TGTGCCAGGACAGAAGATATGAACACTGAAGCTTTCTTT
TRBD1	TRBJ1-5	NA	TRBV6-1	CASKPPGGELPQHF	TGTGCCAGCAAACCCCCAGGGGGCGAACTTCCCCAGCATTTT
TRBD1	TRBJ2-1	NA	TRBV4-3	CASSRDRVGEQFF	TGCGCCAGCAGCCGGGACAGGGTTGGTGAGCAGTTCTTC
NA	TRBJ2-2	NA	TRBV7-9	CASSFDAFGELFF	TGTGCCAGCAGCTTCGACGCGTTTGGGGAGCTGTTTTTT
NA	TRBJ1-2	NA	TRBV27	CASSPLGLAGYTF	TGTGCCAGCAGCCCTCTGGGACTTGCGGGCTACACCTTC
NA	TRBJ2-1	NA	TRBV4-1	CASSQDRNNEQFF	TGCGCCAGCAGCCAAGACAGGAACAATGAGCAGTTCTTC
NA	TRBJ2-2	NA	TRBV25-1	CASSGPDGELFF	TGTGCCAGCAGTGGGCCGGACGGGGAGCTGTTTTTT
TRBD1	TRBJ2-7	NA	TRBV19	CASSILDRTYEQYF	TGTGCCAGTAGTATCCTGGACAGGACCTACGAGCAGTACTTC
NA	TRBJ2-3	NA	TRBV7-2	CASSLDTRLITDTQYF	TGTGCCAGCAGCTTAGATACACGGCTTATCACAGATACGCAGTATTTT
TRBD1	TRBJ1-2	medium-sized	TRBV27	CASLGGTGYTF	TGTGCCAGCTTAGGGGGCACTGGCTACACCTTC
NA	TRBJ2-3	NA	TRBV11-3	CASSLGPLPDTQYF	TGTGCCAGCAGCTTAGGGCCTCTTCCAGATACGCAGTATTTT
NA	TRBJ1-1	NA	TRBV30	CAWSVTGFWAFF	TGTGCCTGGAGTGTAACGGGGTTTTGGGCTTTCTTT
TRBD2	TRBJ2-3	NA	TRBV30	CAWSVSSGDTDTQYF	TGTGCCTGGAGTGTTTCGAGCGGGGACACAGATACGCAGTATTTT
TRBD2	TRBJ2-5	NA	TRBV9	CASSGLAGGTRETQYF	TGTGCCAGCAGCGGTCTAGCGGGGGGGACCCGAGAGACCCAGTACTTC
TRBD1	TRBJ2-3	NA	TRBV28	CASRERDRGTDTQYF	TGTGCCAGCAGGGAACGGGACAGGGGAACAGATACGCAGTATTTT
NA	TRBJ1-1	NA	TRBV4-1	CASSQFGQRLEAFF	TGCGCCAGCAGCCAATTTGGACAGAGACTCGAAGCTTTCTTT
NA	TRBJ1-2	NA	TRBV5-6	CASSLGRAYGYTF	TGTGCCAGCAGCTTGGGCAGGGCCTATGGCTACACCTTC
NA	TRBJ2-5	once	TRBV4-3	CASSQWTVQETQYF	TGCGCCAGCAGCCAGTGGACGGTCCAAGAGACCCAGTACTTC
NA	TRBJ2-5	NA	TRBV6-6	CASSGRGNGETQYF	TGTGCCAGCAGTGGCAGAGGGAATGGAGAGACCCAGTACTTC
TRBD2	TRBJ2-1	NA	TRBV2	CASAGTSLHEQFF	TGTGCCAGCGCCGGGACTAGCTTACATGAGCAGTTCTTC
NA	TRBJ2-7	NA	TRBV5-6	CASSLGSPYEQYF	TGTGCCAGCAGCCTCGGGAGCCCCTACGAGCAGTACTTC
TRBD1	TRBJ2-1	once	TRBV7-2	CASSFRDRGYNEQFF	TGTGCCAGCAGCTTTCGGGACAGGGGCTACAATGAGCAGTTCTTC
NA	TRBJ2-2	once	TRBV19	CVSSDPGRAANTGELFF	TGTGTCAGTAGTGACCCCGGTCGGGCGGCAAACACCGGGGAGCTGTTTTTT
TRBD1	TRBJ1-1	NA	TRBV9	CASSGRGGTDTEAFF	TGTGCCAGCAGCGGCCGAGGCGGGACAGACACTGAAGCTTTCTTT
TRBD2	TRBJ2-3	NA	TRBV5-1	CASSSSGGEGDTQYF	TGCGCCAGCAGCTCCAGCGGGGGCGAGGGAGATACGCAGTATTTT
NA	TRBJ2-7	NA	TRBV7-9	CASSLLYEVYF	TGTGCCAGCAGTTTGTTATACGAGGTGTACTTC
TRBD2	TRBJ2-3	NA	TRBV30	CAWSGSGGAADTQYF	TGTGCCTGGTCTGGTAGCGGGGGGGCGGCAGATACGCAGTATTTT
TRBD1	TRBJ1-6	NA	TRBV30	CAWSFPGGNYNSPLHF	TGTGCCTGGAGTTTTCCAGGGGGGAATTATAATTCACCCCTCCACTTT
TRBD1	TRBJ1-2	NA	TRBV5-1	CASSLGQGDYGYTF	TGCGCCAGCAGCTTGGGACAGGGGGACTATGGCTACACCTTC
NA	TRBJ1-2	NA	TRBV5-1	CASSPNAGTNTYGYTF	TGCGCCAGCAGCCCGAACGCCGGGACCAATACCTATGGCTACACCTTC
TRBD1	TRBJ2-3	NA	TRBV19	CASIPGQGYTDTQYF	TGTGCCAGTATCCCGGGACAGGGGTACACAGATACGCAGTATTTT
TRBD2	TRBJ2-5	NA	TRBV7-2	CASSIASGGTETQYF	TGTGCCAGCAGCATTGCTAGCGGGGGGACTGAGACCCAGTACTTC
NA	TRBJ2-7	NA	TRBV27	CASSSGTAPLGEQYF	TGTGCCAGCAGTTCCGGGACCGCCCCCTTAGGCGAGCAGTACTTC
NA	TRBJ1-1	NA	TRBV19	CASSIDRLNTEAFF	TGTGCCAGTAGTATAGACAGATTGAACACTGAAGCTTTCTTT
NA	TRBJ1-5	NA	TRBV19	CASSTPSQGSNQPQHF	TGTGCCAGTAGTACACCATCCCAGGGAAGCAATCAGCCCCAGCATTTT
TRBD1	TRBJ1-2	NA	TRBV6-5	CASSPGTGVGYTF	TGTGCCAGCAGTCCCGGGACAGGGGTAGGCTACACCTTC
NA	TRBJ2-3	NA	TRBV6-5	CASSYNPTDTQYF	TGTGCCAGCAGTTACAACCCGACAGATACGCAGTATTTT
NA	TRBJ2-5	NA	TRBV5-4	CASSSRGQGLEWETQYF	TGTGCCAGCAGCTCCCGAGGGCAGGGCCTTGAATGGGAGACCCAGTACTTC
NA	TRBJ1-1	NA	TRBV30	CAWTSGSRGRNTEAFF	TGTGCCTGGACAAGCGGGAGCCGAGGAAGGAACACTGAAGCTTTCTTT
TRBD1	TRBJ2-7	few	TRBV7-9	CASTVGQGPHEQYF	TGTGCCAGCACCGTAGGACAGGGGCCCCACGAGCAGTACTTC
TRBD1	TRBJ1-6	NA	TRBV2	CASRDRVAPLHF	TGTGCCAGCCGGGACAGGGTGGCACCCCTCCACTTT
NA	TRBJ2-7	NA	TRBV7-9	CASSLADYEQYF	TGTGCCAGCAGCTTAGCAGACTACGAGCAGTACTTC
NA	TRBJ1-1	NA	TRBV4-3	CASSHHNTEAFF	TGCGCCAGCAGCCATCACAACACTGAAGCTTTCTTT
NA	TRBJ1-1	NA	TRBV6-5	CASSSSGGDTEAFF	TGTGCCAGCAGTTCCTCGGGTGGGGACACTGAAGCTTTCTTT
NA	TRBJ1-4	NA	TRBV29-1	CSVRTGPIEKLFF	TGCAGCGTACGGACGGGACCCATTGAAAAACTGTTTTTT
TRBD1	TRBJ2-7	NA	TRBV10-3	CAIRTGAYEQYF	TGTGCCATCAGGACAGGGGCCTACGAGCAGTACTTC
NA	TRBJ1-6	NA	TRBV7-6	CASSPALGSAPSPLHF	TGTGCCAGCAGCCCTGCTTTGGGGAGTGCTCCCTCACCCCTCCACTTT
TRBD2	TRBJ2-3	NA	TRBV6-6	CASRLAGGTDTQYF	TGTGCCAGCAGACTAGCGGGGGGCACAGATACGCAGTATTTT
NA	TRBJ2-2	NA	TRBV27	CASSPRNTGELFF	TGTGCCAGCAGCCCACGGAACACCGGGGAGCTGTTTTTT